The 23 T cell receptor beta chains below all came from one sample that was sequenced in a study of shared clonotypes between healthy human individuals. Using immunoSEQ multiplex PCR, the repertoire was profiled, and TCRdb retains in-frame clones only, with some absent. The data hold 950,000 to 1,300,000 clones, with 75% observed a single time. Specimen: memory CD4+ T cells sorted from blood. Subset given: CD45RA-negative fraction. The receptors here all came from a man younger than 35 in good health.

The chain couples TRBV5-1 to TRBJ1-2, with a possible D match to TRBD1 (5 bases). The germline V and J ends were trimmed by 1 base and 8 bases, with 12 bases remaining between them. CDR3 length: 13 amino acids. Per germline, CDR1 SGHRS and CDR2 YFSETQ. The CDR3 loop is CASSLSGSGGYTF. CDR3 sequence (DNA): TGCGCCAGCAGCTTGTCAGGGTCGGGAGGCTACACCTTC.

The chain carries TRBV5-1 and TRBJ2-7; no clear D. Deletions cut 0 bases from V and 4 bases from J, with 11 bases between. The CDR3 has 14 residues. The germline gives CDR1 SGHRS, CDR2 YFSETQ. The CDR3 reads CASSLASSIYEQYF. The CDR3 nucleotides read TGCGCCAGCAGCTTGGCGTCGTCAATTTACGAGCAGTACTTC.

The gene calls are TRBV10-3 and TRBJ2-7; 8 bases fit TRBD1. CDR1 is ENHRY, CDR2 SYGVKD, per germline. V was pared by 0 bases and J by 1 base, with 5 bases of the junction left unmatched. The CDR3 sequence is 16 residues long. The CDR3 loop reads CAISESSTGGSYEQYF. The CDR3 coding sequence is TGTGCCATCAGTGAGTCTAGTACAGGGGGTTCCTACGAGCAGTACTTC.

J is TRBJ2-3 and V is TRBV11-2; D not resolved. Per the germline V gene, CDR1 is SGHAT and CDR2 is FQNNGV. The CDR3 contains 12 residues. Deletions cut 3 bases from V and 6 bases from J, with 7 bases between. CDR3: CASSLSGDTQYF. Here the CDR3 DNA reads TGTGCCAGCAGCTTGAGTGGCGATACGCAGTATTTT.

The CDR3 sequence: CASSGSTAEWEKLFF. CDR3 in DNA: TGCGCCAGCAGCGGCTCGACAGCCGAATGGGAAAAACTGTTTTTT. The V and J genes are TRBV5-1 and TRBJ1-4; perhaps TRBD1 as D (5 bases). The CDR3 is 15 amino acids. Germline V CDR1 and CDR2: SGHRS, YFSETQ. Trimming pared 4 bases from V and 8 bases from J, leaving 18 bases between.

V gene TRBV30 combines with J gene TRBJ2-2; D is perhaps TRBD1 or TRBD2 (5 bases each). The germline CDR1 and CDR2 sequences are GTSNPN and SVGIG (reference sequence). V lost 2 bases to trimming and J lost 8 bases, with 12 bases between them. The CDR3 extends over 13 amino acids. The CDR3 is CAWSFLGGGELFF. The DNA for the CDR3 is TGTGCCTGGAGTTTTCTTGGGGGAGGGGAGCTGTTTTTT.

This chain links TRBV5-4 with TRBJ2-2; 9 nucleotides align to TRBD2. Germline V lookup: CDR1 SGHNT, CDR2 YYREEE (reference sequence). CDR3 length equals 17 residues. Trimming at V came to 0 bases and at J to 0 bases, leaving 3 bases not matched to a gene. The CDR3 spells CASSLGGLASNTGELFF. CDR3 DNA sequence: TGTGCCAGCAGCTTGGGGGGACTAGCCTCGAACACCGGGGAGCTGTTTTTT. The full variable domain, in which reference TRBV5-4 and TRBJ2-2 provide the parts outside the CDR3, is ETGVTQSPTHLIKTRGQQVTLRCSSQSGHNTVSWYQQALGQGPQFIFQYYREEENGRGNFPPRFSGLQFPNYSSELNVNALELDDSALYLCASSLGGLASNTGELFFGEGSRLTVL.

The chain carries TRBV19 and TRBJ2-5; the D is unclear. CDR3 length: 15 amino acids. Trimming cost V 6 bases and J 1 base, with 15 bases left between them. Germline V CDR1 and CDR2: LNHDA, SQIVND (reference sequence). Here the CDR3 DNA reads TGTGCCAGTAGCCTGGCAGCCTACCCCCAAGAGACCCAGTACTTC. It encodes CASSLAAYPQETQYF.

This chain links TRBV6-1 with TRBJ2-5; 10 bases align to TRBD1. The J call is uncertain, as TRBJ2-7 better fits the DNA end. The CDR3 contains 14 residues. In germline, CDR1 is MNHNS, CDR2 SASEGT. CDR3 amino acids: CASSETGGLYEQYF. The CDR3 DNA is TGTGCCAGCAGTGAGACAGGGGGCCTCTACGAGCAGTACTTC.

The chain couples TRBV7-3 to TRBJ1-3, with 10 nucleotides matching TRBD1. J gave up 2 bases and V 3 bases, and 7 bases lay outside the gene matches. Per germline, CDR1 SGHTA and CDR2 FQGTGA. The CDR3 extends over 17 amino acids. The CDR3 sequence is CASSLSGQGSAGNTIYF. Written as DNA, the CDR3 is TGTGCCAGCAGCTTGTCGGGACAGGGGAGCGCTGGAAACACCATATATTTT.

This chain joins TRBV28 and TRBJ1-2; a weak D match, TRBD1 (5 bases). Trimming stripped 8 bases from V and 7 bases from J, with 14 bases between. Germline CDR1 reads MDHEN; CDR2 reads SYDVKM. This CDR3 has 12 amino acids. DNA of the CDR3: TGTGCCAGCTTTGGGGGATTACGTGGCTACACCTTC. As protein: CASFGGLRGYTF.

The chain is built from TRBV28 and TRBJ1-2, with D maybe TRBD1 (6 bases). From germline, CDR1 is MDHEN and CDR2 SYDVKM. CDR3 length equals 16 residues. V was shortened by 1 base and J by 3 bases, with 15 bases between the two germline ends. CDR3 DNA: TGTGCCAGCAGTTTATCGCCCGCGGGGGCTTACTATGGCTACACCTTC. This sequence encodes CASSLSPAGAYYGYTF.

The chain uses TRBV4-3 and TRBJ2-1; no definite D call. From germline, CDR1 is LGHNA and CDR2 YSLEER. Between the trimmed V and J ends, which lost 0 bases and 10 bases, there was a span of 10 bases. The CDR3 is 13 residues long. Written as DNA, the CDR3 is TGCGCCAGCAGCCAAGATACGAGCTTCGAGCAGTTCTTC. Encoded protein: CASSQDTSFEQFF.

This chain connects TRBV7-6 to TRBJ1-1, with D possibly matching TRBD1 (6 bases). V was clipped by 2 bases and J by 4 bases, with 8 bases between them. The CDR3 runs to 13 residues. Per germline, CDR1 SGHVS and CDR2 FNYEAQ. Written as DNA, the CDR3 is TGTGCCAGCAGCTTACAACAGGGCACTGAAGCTTTCTTT. It encodes CASSLQQGTEAFF.

This chain links TRBV20-1 with TRBJ2-1; D is perhaps TRBD1 or TRBD2 (5 bases each). The CDR3 is made up of 11 amino acids. The V end was cut by 5 bases, the J end by 5 bases, with 7 bases between. From germline, CDR1 is DFQATT and CDR2 SNEGSKA (reference sequence). The CDR3 sequence: CSAPGHNEQFF. CDR3 nucleotides: TGCAGTGCTCCGGGACACAATGAGCAGTTCTTC.

The chain has TRBV6-6 and TRBJ1-1, with 7 bases that match TRBD1. This CDR3 has 12 residues. V was clipped by 6 bases and J by 5 bases; unmatched bases: 3. CDR1 and CDR2 (germline): MNHNY, SVGAGI (reference sequence). CDR3 DNA sequence: TGTGCCAGCAGATTACAGGGGACTGAAGCTTTCTTT. This sequence encodes CASRLQGTEAFF.

The V and J genes are TRBV5-1 and TRBJ2-1, with D maybe TRBD2 (6 bases). The length of the CDR3 is 15 residues. The V gene's germline CDR1 is SGHRS and CDR2 YFSETQ. V shed 0 bases and J shed 3 bases, with 10 bases lying between them. The CDR3 loop reads CASSLEGGVYNEQFF. For the CDR3, the DNA is TGCGCCAGCAGCTTGGAGGGCGGGGTCTACAATGAGCAGTTCTTC.

J is TRBJ1-6 and V is TRBV7-2; unclear D gene. Germline CDR1 and CDR2: SGHTA and FQGNSA. The CDR3 is 13 residues long. V lost 5 bases, J lost 7 bases, and 9 bases lay in between. This CDR3 reads CASSRGLNSPLHF. In nucleotides, the CDR3 is TGTGCCAGCAGCCGCGGCCTCAATTCACCCCTCCACTTT.

This clone was detected a few times. V gene TRBV4-2 combines with J gene TRBJ1-1; a weak D match, TRBD1 (5 bases). The germline gives CDR1 LGHNA, CDR2 YNFKEQ. This CDR3 region has 14 residues. The V end lost 1 base, the J end lost 3 bases, and 9 bases lay between the germline ends. The CDR3 loop is CASSQGEGDTEAFF. The CDR3 DNA reads as TGTGCCAGCAGCCAAGGGGAAGGGGACACTGAAGCTTTCTTT.

The chain combines TRBV30 with TRBJ1-3, with a weak D call TRBD1 (5 bases). Trimming shortened V by 2 bases and J by 4 bases, and 15 bases separated the two germline ends. Germline-derived CDR1 and CDR2 are GTSNPN and SVGIG (reference sequence). The CDR3 extends over 15 amino acids. The CDR3 sequence is CAWSPGLVGGNTIYF. In nucleotides, the CDR3 is TGTGCCTGGAGTCCAGGGTTGGTCGGGGGAAACACCATATATTTT. Drawing the rest from reference TRBV30 and TRBJ1-3, the complete variable domain is SQTIHQWPATLVQPVGSPLSLECTVEGTSNPNLYWYRQAAGRGLQLLFYSVGIGQISSEVPQNLSASRPQDRQFILSSKKLLLSDSGFYLCAWSPGLVGGNTIYFGEGSWLTVV.

This clone came up many times. In the same sample, other DNA sequences code for this CDR3. This chain joins TRBV6-5 and TRBJ1-1; D unresolved. The length of the CDR3 is 13 residues. Trimming shortened V by 6 bases and J by 1 base, and 9 bases separated the two germline ends. The germline V gene has CDR1 MNHEY and CDR2 SVGAGI. DNA for the CDR3: TGTGCCAGCAGCCGACTTGCGAACACTGAAGCTTTCTTT. As protein: CASSRLANTEAFF.

This clone has a single count. Written as DNA, the CDR3 is TGTGCCAGCAGTTACTCTTCGCCCGGGACAGGGGATGAGCAGTTCTTC. This encodes CASSYSSPGTGDEQFF. V is TRBV6-5 and J is TRBJ2-1; TRBD1 agrees at 10 bases. Germline V gene data show CDR1 as MNHEY and CDR2 as SVGAGI. This CDR3 is built from 16 residues. V trimming: 0 bases; J trimming: 8 bases; junction bases outside the gene matches: 7.

This clone has just a few counts. The genes are TRBV5-1 and TRBJ1-5; D is undetermined. Looked up from germline, CDR1 is SGHRS and CDR2 is YFSETQ. The CDR3 runs 13 residues. The V and J ends lost 4 bases and 8 bases respectively, with 13 bases between them. The CDR3 nucleotides are TGCGCCAGCAGCAAAGGGCCCCTGGAGCCCCAGCATTTT. As protein: CASSKGPLEPQHF.